This is a list of T cell receptor beta chains from one sample in a study of blood T cell repertoires in COVID-19. Here immunoSEQ multiplex PCR was the method, and the copy in TCRdb shows in-frame clones only, minus some. Here the sample spans approximately 160,000 clones, approximately 86% being singletons. Sequences were obtained from peripheral blood. These receptors were taken from a man aged 55 to 69 with COVID-19, enrolled during active disease. The CDR3 runs from the conserved cysteine through the conserved F or W. Fields, in order: J gene, clone size, V gene, D gene, CDR3 protein, CDR3 DNA. The D gene is left open where the match is weak. Only part of the rows carry a size: once, few, many, or a class if the clone is expanded.

j_gene: TRBJ2-6; abundance: .; v_gene: TRBV24-1; d_gene: .; CDR3aa: CATSIGGTGANVLTF; CDR3nt: TGTGCCACCAGTATTGGAGGAACTGGGGCCAACGTCCTGACTTTC
j_gene: TRBJ1-1; abundance: .; v_gene: TRBV5-6; d_gene: .; CDR3aa: CASSLGTWGTEAFF; CDR3nt: TGTGCCAGCAGCCTAGGGACTTGGGGCACTGAAGCTTTCTTT
j_gene: TRBJ1-4; abundance: once; v_gene: TRBV19; d_gene: TRBD1; CDR3aa: CASSTTGGSTNEKLFF; CDR3nt: TGTGCCAGTAGCACAACAGGGGGCTCAACTAATGAAAAACTGTTTTTT
j_gene: TRBJ2-7; abundance: .; v_gene: TRBV28; d_gene: TRBD2; CDR3aa: CASRGAGGTYEQYF; CDR3nt: TGTGCCAGCCGGGGGGCGGGAGGTACCTACGAGCAGTACTTC
j_gene: TRBJ2-6; abundance: .; v_gene: TRBV7-9; d_gene: TRBD2; CDR3aa: CASSGGLAVGANVLTF; CDR3nt: TGTGCCAGCAGCGGGGGACTAGCGGTCGGGGCCAACGTCCTGACTTTC
j_gene: TRBJ2-1; abundance: .; v_gene: TRBV4-3; d_gene: .; CDR3aa: CASRQDLSSSYNEQFF; CDR3nt: TGCGCCAGCAGGCAAGATCTATCATCCTCCTACAATGAGCAGTTCTTC
j_gene: TRBJ2-3; abundance: few; v_gene: TRBV30; d_gene: .; CDR3aa: CAWSGLAGAPTDTQYF; CDR3nt: TGTGCCTGGAGTGGACTCGCAGGGGCCCCCACAGATACGCAGTATTTT
j_gene: TRBJ1-5; abundance: .; v_gene: TRBV12-5; d_gene: TRBD1; CDR3aa: CASGPQQGASNQPQHF; CDR3nt: TGTGCTAGTGGTCCTCAACAGGGGGCGAGCAATCAGCCCCAGCATTTT
j_gene: TRBJ2-7; abundance: .; v_gene: TRBV28; d_gene: TRBD2; CDR3aa: CASSFRLGRAREQYF; CDR3nt: TGTGCCAGCAGTTTCCGTCTTGGGAGGGCCAGGGAGCAGTACTTC
j_gene: TRBJ1-5; abundance: .; v_gene: TRBV7-9; d_gene: .; CDR3aa: CASSQDPGLGNQPQHF; CDR3nt: TGTGCCAGCAGCCAGGACCCAGGGCTCGGCAATCAGCCCCAGCATTTT
j_gene: TRBJ1-6; abundance: few; v_gene: TRBV12-3/TRBV12-4; d_gene: .; CDR3aa: CASGRGFSSPLHF; CDR3nt: TGTGCCAGCGGTAGGGGGTTCTCTTCACCCCTCCACTTT
j_gene: TRBJ1-5; abundance: .; v_gene: TRBV27; d_gene: .; CDR3aa: CASSEKAGPQHF; CDR3nt: TGTGCCAGCAGTGAGAAAGCCGGGCCCCAGCATTTT
j_gene: TRBJ1-2; abundance: .; v_gene: TRBV5-4; d_gene: TRBD1; CDR3aa: CASSFGTATNYGYTF; CDR3nt: TGTGCCAGCAGCTTCGGGACAGCGACTAACTATGGCTACACCTTC
j_gene: TRBJ1-5; abundance: .; v_gene: TRBV7-2; d_gene: TRBD1; CDR3aa: CASSPGTANSNQPQHF; CDR3nt: TGTGCCAGCAGCCCCGGGACAGCTAATAGCAATCAGCCCCAGCATTTT
j_gene: TRBJ1-1; abundance: .; v_gene: TRBV6-2/TRBV6-3; d_gene: TRBD1; CDR3aa: CASSPSQGGTEAFF; CDR3nt: TGTGCCAGCAGCCCTTCACAGGGGGGCACTGAAGCTTTCTTT
j_gene: TRBJ1-1; abundance: .; v_gene: TRBV6-5; d_gene: TRBD1; CDR3aa: CASRPGGFLTEAFF; CDR3nt: TGTGCCAGTAGGCCAGGGGGGTTTTTAACTGAAGCTTTCTTT
j_gene: TRBJ1-3; abundance: .; v_gene: TRBV6-6; d_gene: .; CDR3aa: CASAQGSGNTIYF; CDR3nt: TGTGCCAGCGCACAGGGATCTGGAAACACCATATATTTT
j_gene: TRBJ1-1; abundance: .; v_gene: TRBV30; d_gene: .; CDR3aa: CAWSVNIMNTEAFF; CDR3nt: TGTGCCTGGAGTGTAAACATCATGAACACTGAAGCTTTCTTT
j_gene: TRBJ2-7; abundance: .; v_gene: TRBV10-3; d_gene: .; CDR3aa: CAISTGGEQYF; CDR3nt: TGTGCCATCAGTACAGGCGGCGAGCAGTACTTC
j_gene: TRBJ1-2; abundance: .; v_gene: TRBV19; d_gene: .; CDR3aa: CASNSGSYGYTF; CDR3nt: TGTGCCAGCAACTCGGGGTCCTATGGCTACACCTTC
j_gene: TRBJ1-1; abundance: .; v_gene: TRBV6-5; d_gene: .; CDR3aa: CASSMNTEAFF; CDR3nt: TGTGCCAGCAGCATGAACACTGAAGCTTTCTTT
j_gene: TRBJ1-3; abundance: .; v_gene: TRBV13; d_gene: TRBD1; CDR3aa: CASSHRQGAGGNTIYF; CDR3nt: TGTGCCAGCAGTCACCGACAGGGGGCGGGTGGAAACACCATATATTTT
j_gene: TRBJ1-1; abundance: few; v_gene: TRBV7-9; d_gene: .; CDR3aa: CASSQFDRRKFEAFF; CDR3nt: TGTGCCAGCAGCCAGTTCGACAGAAGGAAATTTGAAGCTTTCTTT
j_gene: TRBJ1-2; abundance: .; v_gene: TRBV20-1; d_gene: .; CDR3aa: CSAINPYGYTF; CDR3nt: TGCAGTGCTATAAATCCTTATGGCTACACCTTC
j_gene: TRBJ1-1; abundance: .; v_gene: TRBV25-1; d_gene: .; CDR3aa: CASSEYPGMTEAFF; CDR3nt: TGTGCCAGCAGTGAATACCCAGGGATGACTGAAGCTTTCTTT
j_gene: TRBJ1-5; abundance: few; v_gene: TRBV6-2/TRBV6-3; d_gene: TRBD1; CDR3aa: CASSPGQAYQPQHF; CDR3nt: TGTGCCAGCAGTCCGGGACAGGCTTATCAGCCCCAGCATTTT
j_gene: TRBJ1-4; abundance: once; v_gene: TRBV11-2; d_gene: TRBD1; CDR3aa: CASSARGAATNEKLFF; CDR3nt: TGTGCCAGCAGTGCCAGGGGGGCGGCAACTAATGAAAAACTGTTTTTT
j_gene: TRBJ2-5; abundance: once; v_gene: TRBV25-1; d_gene: .; CDR3aa: CASSEFQFQETQYF; CDR3nt: TGTGCCAGCAGTGAATTTCAGTTCCAAGAGACCCAGTACTTC
j_gene: TRBJ2-5; abundance: .; v_gene: TRBV5-1; d_gene: .; CDR3aa: CASSLVLETQYF; CDR3nt: TGCGCCAGCAGCTTGGTCTTAGAGACCCAGTACTTC
j_gene: TRBJ1-1; abundance: .; v_gene: TRBV25-1; d_gene: TRBD1; CDR3aa: CASSGDRGRTEAFF; CDR3nt: TGTGCCAGCAGTGGGGACAGGGGAAGGACTGAAGCTTTCTTT
j_gene: TRBJ2-1; abundance: .; v_gene: TRBV5-1; d_gene: TRBD2; CDR3aa: CASSSSGTSGGANNEQFF; CDR3nt: TGCGCCAGCAGCTCGAGCGGGACTAGCGGGGGGGCCAACAATGAGCAGTTCTTC
j_gene: TRBJ2-5; abundance: .; v_gene: TRBV7-9; d_gene: .; CDR3aa: CASSPTLGPSWAQYF; CDR3nt: TGTGCCAGCAGCCCCACCTTGGGCCCGTCTTGGGCCCAGTACTTC
j_gene: TRBJ2-7; abundance: .; v_gene: TRBV11-1; d_gene: .; CDR3aa: CASSSKDTISYEQYF; CDR3nt: TGTGCCAGCAGCTCTAAGGACACTATCTCCTACGAGCAGTACTTC
j_gene: TRBJ2-5; abundance: .; v_gene: TRBV11-2; d_gene: TRBD2; CDR3aa: CASSLGLAGIETQYF; CDR3nt: TGTGCCAGCAGCCTGGGACTAGCGGGGATTGAGACCCAGTACTTC
j_gene: TRBJ1-4; abundance: .; v_gene: TRBV7-9; d_gene: .; CDR3aa: CASSQGQKNEKLFF; CDR3nt: TGTGCCAGCAGCCAGGGTCAGAAAAATGAAAAACTGTTTTTT
j_gene: TRBJ1-1; abundance: once; v_gene: TRBV9; d_gene: .; CDR3aa: CASSVAAGMNTEAFF; CDR3nt: TGTGCCAGCAGCGTAGCTGCAGGGATGAACACTGAAGCTTTCTTT
j_gene: TRBJ1-2; abundance: .; v_gene: TRBV27; d_gene: TRBD1; CDR3aa: CASSSTGEGYTF; CDR3nt: TGTGCCAGCAGTTCGACAGGGGAAGGCTACACCTTC
j_gene: TRBJ1-1; abundance: .; v_gene: TRBV19; d_gene: TRBD1; CDR3aa: CASSIRVRSGGKLRTEAFF; CDR3nt: TGTGCCAGTAGTATAAGGGTTAGGTCAGGGGGCAAACTAAGGACTGAAGCTTTCTTT
j_gene: TRBJ2-1; abundance: .; v_gene: TRBV7-8; d_gene: .; CDR3aa: CASSLGLVTEQFF; CDR3nt: TGTGCCAGCAGCTTAGGACTAGTTACTGAGCAGTTCTTC
j_gene: TRBJ1-3; abundance: .; v_gene: TRBV6-6; d_gene: .; CDR3aa: CASSYSSQASGNTIYF; CDR3nt: TGTGCCAGCAGTTACTCCTCGCAGGCCTCTGGAAACACCATATATTTT
j_gene: TRBJ2-1; abundance: .; v_gene: TRBV11-2; d_gene: TRBD2; CDR3aa: CASSLAGMGLAGVGFF; CDR3nt: TGTGCCAGCAGCTTAGCGGGTATGGGACTAGCGGGAGTCGGGTTCTTC